This T cell receptor beta chain was sequenced in a study of T cell repertoires in cytomegalovirus infection. Study context: It can be stated that public TCR beta signatures indicated CMV infection as well as a matching HLA type. Whole-study results and caveats: The cumulative frequency of public TCR beta families identified carriers of CMV plus the relevant HLA. What dominated the ex vivo response were HLA-C-restricted CMV-specific TCR beta clonotypes.

There are many counts of this clonotype. Antigen unknown. TCRdb itself ran the reads through MiXCR, one entry per CDR3 protein. The table has about 530,000 distinct CDR3 sequences, around 27% seen once. In germline, CDR1 is SEHNR, CDR2 FQNEAQ (reference sequence). This CDR3 has 14 amino acids. Trimming stripped 2 bases from V and 8 bases from J, with 12 bases between. The sequenced sample was PBMCs. The chain couples TRBV7-9 to TRBJ1-4, with D maybe TRBD1 (5 bases). The clonotype was recovered from a human donor in good health (CMV status not recorded). Some clones in this sample may be carry-over from other donors' samples. CDR3 protein: CASSLQGSGEKLFF. CDR3 nucleotides: TGTGCCAGCAGCTTACAGGGTTCCGGCGAAAAACTGTTTTTT.